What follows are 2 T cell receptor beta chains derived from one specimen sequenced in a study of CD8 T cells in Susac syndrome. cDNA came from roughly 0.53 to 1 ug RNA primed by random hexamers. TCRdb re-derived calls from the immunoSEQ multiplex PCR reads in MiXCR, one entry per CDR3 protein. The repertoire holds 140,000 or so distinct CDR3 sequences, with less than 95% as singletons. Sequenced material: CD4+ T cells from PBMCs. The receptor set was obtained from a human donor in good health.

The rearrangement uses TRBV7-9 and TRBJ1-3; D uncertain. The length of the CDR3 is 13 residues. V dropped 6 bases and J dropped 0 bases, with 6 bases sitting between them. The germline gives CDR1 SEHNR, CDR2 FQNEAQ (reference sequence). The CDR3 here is CASRLTSGNTIYF. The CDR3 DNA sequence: TGTGCCAGCAGGCTCACCTCTGGAAACACCATATATTTT.

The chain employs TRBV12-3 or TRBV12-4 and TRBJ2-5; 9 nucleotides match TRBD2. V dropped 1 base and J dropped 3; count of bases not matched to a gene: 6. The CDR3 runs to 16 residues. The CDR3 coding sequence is TGTGCCAGCAGTTTAGGTCCGGTAGCGGGGGAAGAGACCCAGTACTTC. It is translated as CASSLGPVAGEETQYF.